Listed here is a single T cell receptor gamma chain. This clone is termed medium-sized (0.01 to 0.1%). Its cognate antigen has yet to be identified. No base quality values were provided; no much bigger clone lies one nucleotide off. This same CDR3 is encoded by further DNA sequences in the sample. The sample comes from a study of γδ T cells in repeated Plasmodium falciparum infection (dated by TCRdb to 2020 to 2023). Regarding the complete study: The natural-infection arm enrolled Malian children exposed to intense seasonal malaria transmission, compared against age and gender matched Australian children. Samples from controlled-infection subjects were taken at baseline, just before selected infections, and 21 days after each infection. In the study, the shaping of the human gammadelta T cell repertoire by repeated Plasmodium falciparum infection was examined using natural infection in Mali and controlled human malaria infection. Four to six malaria-naive U.S. adults underwent four controlled human malaria infections by bites from P. falciparum NF54-infected Anopheles stephensi mosquitoes over approximately 640 days. Malian gammadelta TCR repertoires were analysed cross-sectionally during no-transmission periods and longitudinally across acute febrile malaria episodes. Study-wide findings and limitations: Vdelta2-negative gammadelta TCR repertoires from Malian children appeared more clonally expanded, less diverse and less shared than those of Australian children. Analysis of inter-individual variability in gammadelta T cell responses was limited by the small size of the controlled-infection cohort. Generalizability was limited because the Malian cohort came from a small rural village made up predominantly of one ethnic group. Across time and infection, the Vgamma9/Vdelta2+ TCR repertoires showed a highly stable polyclonal makeup, with many TCRgamma sequences overlapping between individuals. In Vdelta2-negative gammadelta TCR repertoires, which were largely Vdelta1+, repeated controlled infections appeared to drive waves of new clonotype selection.

Libraries were built with multiplex PCR. The instrument given in TCRdb is Illumina MiSeq. Both TCR gamma (TRG) and TCR delta (TRD) chains were sequenced from each sorted gammadelta T cell sample. Regarding the original processing steps: Repertoire analyses included clonotype tree plots, accumulated frequency of the top 20 clonotypes, diversity index (DI) and D75 metrics. TCRdb called clones from the public reads with CATT, and repeated DNA sequences were later combined into one row. It is TCRdb's table, rather than the study itself, that gives the V and J calls and clone size. For this sample there are about 15,000 gamma-chain clones; more than 1.5% appear just once. Around 26% of the sample belongs to the ten largest clones. For bulk TCR repertoire analysis, Vgamma9/Vdelta2+ and Vdelta2-negative gammadelta T cell populations were isolated by flow sorting from peripheral blood mononuclear cells. V has 6 bases trimmed and J has 9 bases trimmed; junction bases matching no gene number 14. The CDR3 runs 13 amino acids, cysteine and phenylalanine included. Solely the CDR3 DNA is kept, with 39 bases framed from the first base. The germline V gene encodes CDR1 VTNTFY and CDR2 YDVSTARD (reference sequence).

The TCR comes from a pool of human donors (malaria-infected and uninfected, not separated). The material sequenced was gamma-delta T cells from blood. The rearrangement joined TRGV3 to TRGJ1 or TRGJ2. Read as DNA, the sequence is TGTGCCACCTGGCCCCGAATTGGGCGTAAGAAACTCTTT. Its protein is CATWPRIGRKKLF.